These 30 T cell receptor beta chains came from one sample sequenced in a study of blood T cell repertoires in COVID-19. Libraries were prepared by immunoSEQ multiplex PCR; TCRdb keeps only in-frame clonotypes and omits some of them. This sample has tens of thousands of clones, with less than 75% found just once. Specimen: peripheral blood. These TCRs come from a human donor in a cohort sampled during active or convalescent COVID-19.

The rearrangement links TRBV6-5 to TRBJ1-5, with 7 bases identical to TRBD1. The CDR3 contains 13 residues. Germline CDR1 is MNHEY and CDR2 is SVGAGI. V gave up 6 bases and J gave up 5 bases; unmatched junction bases: 4. DNA for the CDR3: TGTGCCAGCAGGAGGACAGGAGATCAGCCCCAGCATTTT. Encoded protein: CASRRTGDQPQHF.

This clone was observed once. The gene calls are TRBV7-2 and TRBJ1-2; TRBD1 matches at 7 bases. Losses at the gene ends were 3 bases for V and 6 bases for J; bases not matched to a gene: 4. Germline lookup yields CDR1 SGHTA and CDR2 FQGNSA. The CDR3 extends over 13 amino acids. The CDR3 spells CASSLTGSHGYTF. DNA for the CDR3: TGTGCCAGCAGCTTGACAGGGAGCCATGGCTACACCTTC. Drawing the rest from reference TRBV7-2 and TRBJ1-2, the complete variable domain is GAGVSQSPSNKVTEKGKDVELRCDPISGHTALYWYRQSLGQGLEFLIYFQGNSAPDKSGLPSDRFSAERTGGSVSTLTIQRTQQEDSAVYLCASSLTGSHGYTFGSGTRLTVV.

The rearrangement joins TRBV6-1 to TRBJ1-6; 9 bases line up with TRBD1. Trimming at V came to 4 bases and at J to 2 bases, leaving 3 bases not matched to a gene. CDR3 length: 16 amino acids. CDR1 MNHNS and CDR2 SASEGT come from the germline V gene. CDR3: CASSGDRATYNSPLHF. CDR3 in DNA: TGTGCCAGCAGTGGGGACAGGGCCACCTATAATTCACCCCTCCACTTT.

The CDR3 region is CAWSVSRFNEKLFF. For the CDR3, the DNA is TGTGCCTGGAGTGTGAGCAGGTTTAATGAAAAACTGTTTTTT. This sequence joins TRBV30 and TRBJ1-4; D not certain. Per the germline V gene, CDR1 is GTSNPN and CDR2 is SVGIG (reference sequence). This CDR3 is 14 amino acids long. The V and J ends lost 0 bases and 4 bases respectively, with 9 bases between them.

This clone was counted between two and nine times. CDR3 nucleotides: TGTGCCAGTAAACGGGACAGCTCACCCCTCCACTTT. It encodes CASKRDSSPLHF. The chain couples TRBV19 to TRBJ1-6; 7 bases fit TRBD1. There are 12 residues in the CDR3. The junction had 4 bases not matched to a gene; V was cut back by 7 bases and J by 10 bases. CDR1 and CDR2 from the germline V gene are LNHDA and SQIVND (reference sequence).

The chain links TRBV11-3 to TRBJ2-1, with TRBD2 identical over 11 bases. Unmatched junction bases numbered 10, after V lost 5 bases and J lost 7 bases. Germline CDR1 is SGHNT and CDR2 is YENEEA. This CDR3 is 16 amino acids long. The CDR3 DNA reads as TGTGCCAGCAGCGGAACCGGGACTAGCGGCTCAAATGAGCAGTTCTTC. Its translation is CASSGTGTSGSNEQFF. Using reference TRBV11-3 and TRBJ2-1 for the parts outside the CDR3, the full variable domain is EAGVVQSPRYKIIEKKQPVAFWCNPISGHNTLYWYLQNLGQGPELLIRYENEEAVDDSQLPKDRFSAERLKGVDSTLKIQPAELGDSAVYLCASSGTGTSGSNEQFFGPGTRLTVL.

This clone has a handful of counts. V is TRBV28 and J is TRBJ1-6, with 8 bases aligning to TRBD1. Per germline, CDR1 MDHEN and CDR2 SYDVKM. CDR3 length: 16 amino acids. Trimming took 4 bases from V and 2 from J; bases not matched to a gene: 4. The CDR3 here is CASSSQGAAYNSPLHF. The CDR3 coding sequence is TGTGCCAGCAGTTCCCAGGGGGCCGCCTATAATTCACCCCTCCACTTT.

A remark on this clone: One junction end disagrees with the germline gene, perhaps due to a read error. V is TRBV5-1 and J is TRBJ2-5; D call uncertain. The length of the CDR3 is 13 residues. The germline V gene encodes CDR1 SGHRS and CDR2 YFSETQ. The DNA of the CDR3 is TGCGCCAGCAGCTTGCCGACTCGACCCCCTCGGGACTTC. It yields the protein CASSLPTRPPRDF.

V gene TRBV6-1 combines with J gene TRBJ2-1; D ambiguous. This CDR3 contains 14 residues. Between the trimmed V and J ends, which lost 6 bases and 6 bases, there was a span of 15 bases. Per germline, CDR1 MNHNS and CDR2 SASEGT. CDR3 coding DNA: TGTGCCAGCAGCGAGGCACGGCAAACCAATGAGCAGTTCTTC. Residues: CASSEARQTNEQFF.

The chain joins TRBV5-5 to TRBJ1-6, with D possibly matching TRBD1 (5 bases). This CDR3 spans 12 amino acids. Trimming cost V 6 bases and J 12 bases, with 13 bases left between them. The germline CDR1 and CDR2 sequences are SGHKS and YYEKEE (reference sequence). The chain's CDR3 is CASNGQGRPLHF. As DNA, the CDR3 is TGTGCCAGCAATGGCCAGGGCCGACCCCTCCACTTT.

The gene calls are TRBV29-1 and TRBJ1-4; tentative D call: TRBD1 (5 bases). Germline values: CDR1 SQVTM, CDR2 ANQGSEA. There are 12 residues in the CDR3. V dropped 4 bases and J dropped 8 bases, with 11 bases sitting between them. The CDR3 bases are TGCAGCGTTGCCAAGGGGAGGGAAAAACTGTTTTTT. Protein: CSVAKGREKLFF. The entire variable domain, with the rest obtained from reference TRBV29-1 and TRBJ1-4, is as follows: SAVISQKPSRDICQRGTSLTIQCQVDSQVTMMFWYRQQPGQSLTLIATANQGSEATYESGFVIDKFPISRPNLTFSTLTVSNMSPEDSSIYLCSVAKGREKLFFGSGTQLSVL.

This clone appeared a single time. The rearrangement uses TRBV6-5 and TRBJ1-2, with D possibly TRBD1 on 5 matching bases. The ends were cut back, 9 bases at V and 4 bases at J, with 12 bases in the middle. CDR1 and CDR2 (germline): MNHEY, SVGAGI. CDR3 length: 12 amino acids. CDR3 amino acids: CASRQGGYGYTF. CDR3 bases: TGTGCCAGTCGCCAGGGCGGCTATGGCTACACCTTC.

CDR3 bases: TGTGCCAGCACCCGCGGAGGCCGGGAAAAACTGTTTTTT. It specifies CASTRGGREKLFF. This rearrangement joins TRBV6-5 to TRBJ1-4; D not certain. The CDR3 length is 13 residues. V was clipped by 7 bases and J by 8 bases, with 14 bases between them. Per germline, CDR1 MNHEY and CDR2 SVGAGI.

The chain has TRBV5-1 and TRBJ1-6; D may be TRBD1 (6 bases). There are 16 residues in the CDR3. V shed 0 bases and J shed 7 bases, with 14 bases lying between them. The germline gives CDR1 SGHRS, CDR2 YFSETQ. The CDR3 sequence is CASSLGVQGSNSPLHF. The CDR3 DNA is TGCGCCAGCAGCTTGGGGGTTCAGGGGAGCAATTCACCCCTCCACTTT.

This clone was seen just once. The chain has TRBV5-6 and TRBJ2-2, with 14 positions matching TRBD2. Germline trimming cut 6 bases from V and 5 bases from J; bases unmatched to any gene: 15. The CDR3 sequence is 19 residues long. Looked up from germline, CDR1 is SGHDT and CDR2 is YYEEEE. CDR3 coding DNA: TGTGCCAGCATCCAGCTCGGGACTAGCGGGGGAAGTCGTACCGGGGAGCTGTTTTTT. Amino acids: CASIQLGTSGGSRTGELFF.

V is TRBV5-1 and J is TRBJ1-6; D might be TRBD1 (6 bases). The germline V and J ends were trimmed by 4 bases and 6 bases, with 20 bases remaining between them. Per germline, CDR1 SGHRS and CDR2 YFSETQ. This CDR3 contains 17 residues. CDR3 region: CASSDDQQGARNSPLHF. The CDR3, as DNA: TGCGCCAGCAGCGACGATCAACAGGGAGCTCGTAATTCACCCCTCCACTTT.

This clone was found a few times. This chain links TRBV7-9 with TRBJ2-2; 7 bases match TRBD2. This CDR3 comprises 14 residues. J lost 6 bases, V lost 0 bases, and 1 base had no gene match. Looked up from germline, CDR1 is SEHNR and CDR2 is FQNEAQ (reference sequence). This chain's CDR3 is CASSLAGLAGELFF. The CDR3 DNA sequence: TGTGCCAGCAGCTTAGCCGGACTAGCCGGGGAGCTGTTTTTT.

The rearrangement links TRBV27 to TRBJ2-6; no clear D gene. V shed 8 bases and J shed 1 base, with 12 bases lying between them. CDR3 length: 15 residues. Germline V gene sequence: CDR1 MNHEY, CDR2 SMNVEV (reference sequence). CDR3 sequence reads: CASARYSSGANVLTF. The CDR3 DNA follows: TGTGCCAGCGCAAGATATAGTTCTGGGGCCAACGTCCTGACTTTC.

The gene calls are TRBV28 and TRBJ2-6, with D perhaps TRBD1 (5 bases). The germline V and J ends were trimmed by 8 bases and 0 bases, with 17 bases remaining between them. The CDR3 covers 17 residues. Germline V gene data show CDR1 as MDHEN and CDR2 as SYDVKM. The CDR3 loop is CASDSSTESSGANVLTF. In DNA, the CDR3 is TGTGCCAGCGACAGCAGTACAGAATCCTCTGGGGCCAACGTCCTGACTTTC.

This CDR3 reads CASSRPGLDEQFF. In DNA, the CDR3 is TGCGCCAGCAGCAGGCCAGGGCTCGATGAGCAGTTCTTC. The chain employs TRBV5-1 and TRBJ2-1, with D possibly TRBD1 on 5 matching bases. The CDR3 runs to 13 residues. CDR1 and CDR2 from the germline V gene are SGHRS and YFSETQ. The ends were cut back, 4 bases at V and 8 bases at J, with 13 bases in the middle.

CDR3 region: CASSYGRGSNQPQHF. The CDR3 nucleotides read TGTGCCAGCAGTTACGGTAGGGGGAGCAATCAGCCCCAGCATTTT. The chain joins TRBV6-6 to TRBJ1-5; maybe TRBD1 (6 bases). Germline V lookup: CDR1 MNHNY, CDR2 SVGAGI (reference sequence). This CDR3 comprises 15 residues. V dropped 2 bases and J dropped 1 base, with 9 bases sitting between them.

The chain employs TRBV12-3 or TRBV12-4 and TRBJ2-7; D might be TRBD2 (6 bases). V was shortened by 3 bases and J by 6 bases, with 9 bases between the two germline ends. The CDR3 sequence is 12 residues long. The CDR3: CASSFSGGEQYV. The CDR3 DNA sequence: TGTGCCAGCAGTTTCTCCGGGGGCGAGCAGTACGTC.

The genes are TRBV3-1 (or the pseudogene TRBV3-2) and TRBJ2-7; TRBD2 aligns across 7 bases. The CDR3 is made up of 17 amino acids. Germline trimming cut 3 bases from V and 0 bases from J; bases unmatched to any gene: 11. Germline CDR1 is LGHDT and CDR2 is YNNKEL (reference sequence). The CDR3 loop reads CASSHAARLAASYEQYF. CDR3 bases: TGTGCCAGCAGCCACGCGGCTAGGCTAGCGGCCTCCTACGAGCAGTACTTC.

The CDR3: CASSRTSGSRETQYF. CDR3 in DNA: TGTGCCAGCAGCCGGACTAGCGGGAGTCGAGAGACCCAGTACTTC. The gene calls are TRBV6-5 and TRBJ2-5; 13 nucleotides agree with TRBD2. The CDR3 spans 15 residues. In germline, CDR1 is MNHEY, CDR2 SVGAGI. V shed 6 bases, J shed 4 bases, and the junction held 5 bases outside the gene matches.

The chain couples TRBV7-6 to TRBJ2-5; D not resolved. The CDR3 has 11 residues. CDR1 and CDR2 from the germline V gene are SGHVS and FNYEAQ. Trimming cost V 5 bases and J 5 bases, with 6 bases left between them. The CDR3 region is CASSPRETQYF. DNA for the CDR3: TGTGCCAGCAGCCCGAGGGAGACCCAGTACTTC.

This rearrangement joins TRBV30 to TRBJ1-2, with unresolved D. The CDR3 is 12 amino acids. Germline loops: CDR1 GTSNPN, CDR2 SVGIG (reference sequence). V shed 2 bases and J shed 7 bases, with 11 bases lying between them. The CDR3 is CAWSRRAGGYTF. The CDR3 coding sequence is TGTGCCTGGAGTAGGAGGGCCGGTGGCTACACCTTC.

This clone turned up a few times. The chain couples TRBV5-1 to TRBJ2-1, with TRBD2 matching 11 bases. There are 16 residues in the CDR3. After removal of 0 bases from V and 7 bases from J, the junction contained 6 bases not matched to a gene. The germline CDR1 and CDR2 sequences are SGHRS and YFSETQ. The CDR3 DNA is TGCGCCAGCAGCTTGGTCACTAGCGGGAGAGTGAATGAGCAGTTCTTC. Encoded protein: CASSLVTSGRVNEQFF.

J is TRBJ2-4 and V is TRBV27, with 9 bases that match TRBD1. The germline V gene encodes CDR1 MNHEY and CDR2 SMNVEV (reference sequence). Unmatched junction bases numbered 2, after V lost 6 bases and J lost 8 bases. The CDR3 consists of 12 residues. DNA of the CDR3: TGTGCCAGCAGAGGACAGGGGTACATTCAGTACTTC. The encoded protein is CASRGQGYIQYF.

This clone has more than one count but fewer than ten. This chain connects TRBV7-9 to TRBJ1-2, with TRBD1 as a possible D gene (5 bases). The CDR3 is made up of 13 amino acids. Trimming cost V 5 bases and J 7 bases, with 14 bases left between them. Germline V gives CDR1 SEHNR, CDR2 FQNEAQ (reference sequence). CDR3 DNA sequence: TGTGCCAGCAGCCCCCGGGCAGGGTTTGGCTACACCTTC. Its translation: CASSPRAGFGYTF.

This chain uses TRBV10-1 with TRBJ1-3; TRBD1 might be the D (5 bases). Germline V CDR1 and CDR2: WNHNN, SYGVQD (reference sequence). V shed 6 bases and J shed 0 bases, with 9 bases lying between them. There are 14 residues in the CDR3. The CDR3, as DNA: TGCGCCAGCAGCGACAGAACCTCTGGAAACACCATATATTTT. The encoded protein is CASSDRTSGNTIYF.